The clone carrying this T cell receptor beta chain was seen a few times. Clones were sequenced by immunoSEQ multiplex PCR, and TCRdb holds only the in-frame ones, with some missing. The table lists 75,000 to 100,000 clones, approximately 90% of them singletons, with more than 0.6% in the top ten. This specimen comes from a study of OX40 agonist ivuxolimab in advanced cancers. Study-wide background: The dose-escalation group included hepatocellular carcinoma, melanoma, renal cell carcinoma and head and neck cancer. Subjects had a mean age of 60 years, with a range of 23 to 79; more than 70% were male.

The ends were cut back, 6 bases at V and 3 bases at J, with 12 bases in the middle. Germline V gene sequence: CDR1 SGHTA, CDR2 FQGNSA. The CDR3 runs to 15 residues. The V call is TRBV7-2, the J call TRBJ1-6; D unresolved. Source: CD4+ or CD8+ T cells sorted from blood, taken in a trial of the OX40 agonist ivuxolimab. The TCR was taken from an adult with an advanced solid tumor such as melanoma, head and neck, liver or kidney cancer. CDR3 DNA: TGTGCCAGCAGTCAAGGGAACGACTATAATTCACCCCTCCACTTT. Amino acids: CASSQGNDYNSPLHF.